This T cell receptor (beta chain) was identified in a study of beta chain features in type 1 diabetes (dated by TCRdb to the late 2010s). Some background on the complete study: No differences in mean age, gender distribution, total cell number or subset yield were found between patients and healthy donors. The study compared TCRB repertoires of sorted circulating CD4+ T cell subsets between recently diagnosed type 1 diabetes patients and matched healthy donors. A total of 107,917,701 sorted cells were examined across all samples, and the number of cells per subset was strongly correlated with RNA yield. Regulatory and stem cell-like memory subsets were obtained from only 8 patients and about 8 healthy donors, while naive and central memory subsets were obtained from all 28 donors. General study outcomes and caveats: PCR might favor shorter templates, but patient and control samples were amplified and corrected together, so any skew would affect both groups equally. Sequencing cDNA rather than genomic DNA could over-represent highly expressing activated cells, although activation and CD3 levels did not differ between groups. Type 1 diabetes patients showed a moderate but significant shortening of TCRB CDR3 length in all four CD4+ subsets. Only small numbers of individuals were included in the HLA sub-analyses, which left unresolved whether HLA type had any influence on TCRB rearrangement. Fewer insertions and more nucleotide deletions at VDJ recombination sites were observed in patients with type 1 diabetes, implying thymic rearrangement abnormalities. Naive, central memory and regulatory TCRB repertoires appeared to be more similar among patients than among healthy donors.

Each donor gave one peripheral blood draw, around 100 mL on average, collected into heparinised tubes. Naive, central memory, regulatory and stem cell-like memory CD4+ T cells were sorted on a BD FACSAria II using a panel including CD45RO, CCR7, CD25, CD127, CD95 and CD27. Every sorted population had a purity above 95%. Right away, PBMCs were isolated by Lymphoprep density gradient centrifugation and were stained directly, with no culture step. Samples were stained and sorted in pairs, with one healthy donor and one patient per experiment, so that batch effects were minimized. The entire amount of isolated RNA was reverse transcribed using the High Capacity cDNA Reverse Transcription Kit, so the sequenced TCRB transcripts were expressed ones. Deep immunoSEQ sequencing was applied to naive, central memory and regulatory T cell samples, giving an average of roughly 3.6 million total reads per sample. Sorted cells were lysed in RLT buffer, and RNA was extracted using DNase-treated RNeasy Micro or Mini kits according to cell number. To prevent cross-contamination, every cell subset was processed on its own, while patient and healthy donor samples were processed together. Using the immunoSEQ multiplex PCR, TCRB sequences were amplified from cDNA into 87-bp fragments spanning the CDR3 region. Amplicons were sequenced on the Illumina HiSeq platform. Regarding the original processing steps: PCR bias was computationally corrected using synthetic template baselines, reads within Hamming distance 2 were collapsed, and singletons that could not be merged were discarded. Reads were aligned to IMGT to assign V, D and J genes, CDR3 length, and insertions or deletions at six rearrangement sites. Within each subset, clonotype counts were normalized to sorted cell number, and only after that were true diversity and Gini coefficients computed with the tcR R package. The overlap coefficient, calculated on TCRB nucleotide sequences, was used to quantify repertoire sharing. Out-of-frame TCRB sequences from naive cells were analyzed as a proxy for the pre-selection repertoire. Drawn from immuneACCESS, this table holds only the in-frame rearrangements with V and J called that TCRdb kept. Clones are partly lost; checked studies trace under half to an unresolved V gene and leave the rest unexplained. V, J and clone size derive from that table, while D and trimming were established from the DNA sequence. The sample yields some 640,000 clones; around an eighth were counted once. Of the sample, 0.035% to 0.04% is held by the ten largest clones.

The germline V gene (reference sequence) sets CDR1 to GTSNPN and CDR2 to SVGIG. A distance of 6 bases separates the germline ends of V and J, which lose 0 bases and 1 base respectively. From cysteine to phenylalanine, the CDR3 is 13 amino acids long. Only CDR3 DNA remains: 39 bases, in frame from the first base. Note on this clone: Its antigen remains undetermined. Within one base of it there is no much larger clone, and no base qualities were kept.

This receptor was obtained from a young man with type 1 diabetes. The V gene is TRBV30 and the J gene is TRBJ1-1; the D gene is not confidently resolved. The sequencing input was naive CD4+ T cells from blood. The cell subset or site label of this sample denotes: true naive CD4+ T cells. The nucleotides read TGTGCCTGGAGTGTAAACCGGAACACTGAAGCTTTCTTT. This yields the protein CAWSVNRNTEAFF.